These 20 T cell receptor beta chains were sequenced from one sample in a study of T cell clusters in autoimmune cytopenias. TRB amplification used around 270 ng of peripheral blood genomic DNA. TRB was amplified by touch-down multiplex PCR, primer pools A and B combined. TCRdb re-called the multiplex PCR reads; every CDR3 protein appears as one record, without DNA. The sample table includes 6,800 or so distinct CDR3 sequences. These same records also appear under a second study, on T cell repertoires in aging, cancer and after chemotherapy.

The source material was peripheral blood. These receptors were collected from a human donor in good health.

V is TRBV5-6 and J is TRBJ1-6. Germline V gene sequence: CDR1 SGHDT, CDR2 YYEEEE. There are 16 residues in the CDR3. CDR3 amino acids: CASSSDLSSYNSPLHF. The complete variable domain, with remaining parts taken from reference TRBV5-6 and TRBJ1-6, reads DAGVTQSPTHLIKTRGQQVTLRCSPKSGHDTVSWYQQALGQGPQFIFQYYEEEERQRGNFPDRFSGHQFPNYSSELNVNALLLGDSALYLCASSSDLSSYNSPLHFGNGTRLTVT.

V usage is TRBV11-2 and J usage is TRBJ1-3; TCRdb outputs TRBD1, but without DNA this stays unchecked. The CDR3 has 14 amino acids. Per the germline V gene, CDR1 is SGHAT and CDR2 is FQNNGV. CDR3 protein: CASSQGISGNTIYF.

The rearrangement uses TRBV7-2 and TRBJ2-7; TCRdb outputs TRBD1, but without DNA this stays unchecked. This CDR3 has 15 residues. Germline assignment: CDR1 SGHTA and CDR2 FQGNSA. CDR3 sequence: CASSLGSRVSYEQYF.

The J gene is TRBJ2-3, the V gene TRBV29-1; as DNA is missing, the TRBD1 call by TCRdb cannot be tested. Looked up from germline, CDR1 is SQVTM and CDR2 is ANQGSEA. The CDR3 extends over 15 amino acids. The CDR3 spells CSVLIGGGDADTQYF.

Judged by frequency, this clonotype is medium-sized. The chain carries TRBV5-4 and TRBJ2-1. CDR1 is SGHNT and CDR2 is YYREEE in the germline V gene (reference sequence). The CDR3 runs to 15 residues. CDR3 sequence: CASSLAGRFYNEQFF. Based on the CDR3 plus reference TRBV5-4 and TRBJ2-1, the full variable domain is ETGVTQSPTHLIKTRGQQVTLRCSSQSGHNTVSWYQQALGQGPQFIFQYYREEENGRGNFPPRFSGLQFPNYSSELNVNALELDDSALYLCASSLAGRFYNEQFFGPGTRLTVL.

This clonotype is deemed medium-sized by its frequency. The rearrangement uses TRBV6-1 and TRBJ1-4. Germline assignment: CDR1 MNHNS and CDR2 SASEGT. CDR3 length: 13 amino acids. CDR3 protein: CASSGGPNEKLFF.

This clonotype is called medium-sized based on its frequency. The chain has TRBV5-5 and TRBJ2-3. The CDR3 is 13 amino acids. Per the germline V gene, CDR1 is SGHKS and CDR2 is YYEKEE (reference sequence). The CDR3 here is CASSFRGTDTQYF.

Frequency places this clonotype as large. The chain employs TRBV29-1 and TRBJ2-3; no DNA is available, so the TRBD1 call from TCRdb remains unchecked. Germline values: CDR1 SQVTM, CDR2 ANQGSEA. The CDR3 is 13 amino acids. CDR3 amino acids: CSVEYRGTDTQYF.

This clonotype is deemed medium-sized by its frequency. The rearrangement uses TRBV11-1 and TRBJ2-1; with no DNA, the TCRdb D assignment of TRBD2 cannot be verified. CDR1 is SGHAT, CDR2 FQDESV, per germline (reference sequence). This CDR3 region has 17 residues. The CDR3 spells CASSFIGTSGGWDEQFF.

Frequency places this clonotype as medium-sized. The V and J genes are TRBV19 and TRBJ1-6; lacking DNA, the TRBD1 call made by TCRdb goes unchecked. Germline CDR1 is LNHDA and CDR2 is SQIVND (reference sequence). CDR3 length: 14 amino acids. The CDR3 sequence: CASTSRQNNSPLHF.

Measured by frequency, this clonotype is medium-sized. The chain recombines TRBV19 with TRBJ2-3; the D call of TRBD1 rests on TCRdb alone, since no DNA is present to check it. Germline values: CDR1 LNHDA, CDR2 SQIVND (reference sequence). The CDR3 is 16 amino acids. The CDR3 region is CASSMAAGLFTDTQYF. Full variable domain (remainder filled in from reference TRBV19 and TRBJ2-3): DGGITQSPKYLFRKEGQNVTLSCEQNLNHDAMYWYRQDPGQGLRLIYYSQIVNDFQKGDIAEGYSVSREKKESFPLTVTSAQKNPTAFYLCASSMAAGLFTDTQYFGPGTRLTVL.

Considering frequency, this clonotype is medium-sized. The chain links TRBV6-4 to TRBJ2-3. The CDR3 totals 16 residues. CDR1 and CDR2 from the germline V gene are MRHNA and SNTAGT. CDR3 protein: CASSEGSDSFTDTQYF.

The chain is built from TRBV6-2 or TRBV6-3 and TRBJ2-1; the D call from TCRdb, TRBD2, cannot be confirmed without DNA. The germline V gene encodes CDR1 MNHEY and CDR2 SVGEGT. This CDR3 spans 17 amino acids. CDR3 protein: CASSYPEGSGTRGEQFF.

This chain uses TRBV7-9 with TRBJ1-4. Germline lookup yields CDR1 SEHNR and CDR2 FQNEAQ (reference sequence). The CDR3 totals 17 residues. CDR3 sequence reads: CASSSTGPSYIPEKLFF.

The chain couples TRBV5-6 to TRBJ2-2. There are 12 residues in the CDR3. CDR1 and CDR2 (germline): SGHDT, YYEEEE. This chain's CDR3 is CASSLSYSGLFF.

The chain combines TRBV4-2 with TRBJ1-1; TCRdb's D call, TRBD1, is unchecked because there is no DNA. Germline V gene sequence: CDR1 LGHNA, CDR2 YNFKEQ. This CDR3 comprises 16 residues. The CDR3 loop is CASIQLWGARNTEAFF.

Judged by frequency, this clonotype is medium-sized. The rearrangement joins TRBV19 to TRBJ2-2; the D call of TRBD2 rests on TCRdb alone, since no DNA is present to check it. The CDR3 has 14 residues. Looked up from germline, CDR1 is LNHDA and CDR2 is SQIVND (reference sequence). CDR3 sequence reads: CASSIGGNAGELFF. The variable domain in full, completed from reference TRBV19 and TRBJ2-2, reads DGGITQSPKYLFRKEGQNVTLSCEQNLNHDAMYWYRQDPGQGLRLIYYSQIVNDFQKGDIAEGYSVSREKKESFPLTVTSAQKNPTAFYLCASSIGGNAGELFFGEGSRLTVL.

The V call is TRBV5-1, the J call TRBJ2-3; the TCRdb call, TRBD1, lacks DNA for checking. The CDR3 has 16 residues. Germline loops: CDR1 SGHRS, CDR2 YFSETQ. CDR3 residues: CASRPGLGGFTDTQYF. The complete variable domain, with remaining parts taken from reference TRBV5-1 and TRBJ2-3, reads KAGVTQTPRYLIKTRGQQVTLSCSPISGHRSVSWYQQTPGQGLQFLFEYFSETQRNKGNFPGRFSGRQFSNSRSEMNVSTLELGDSALYLCASRPGLGGFTDTQYFGPGTRLTVL.

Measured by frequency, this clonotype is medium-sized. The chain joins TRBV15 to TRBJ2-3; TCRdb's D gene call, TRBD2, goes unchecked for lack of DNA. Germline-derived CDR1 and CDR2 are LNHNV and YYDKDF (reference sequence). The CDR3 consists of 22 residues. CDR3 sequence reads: CATSGDSMGLAGGLFITDTQYF.

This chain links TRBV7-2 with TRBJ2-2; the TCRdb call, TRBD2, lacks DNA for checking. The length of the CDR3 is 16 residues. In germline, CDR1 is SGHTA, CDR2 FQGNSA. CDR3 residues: CASSPGWGLSTGELFF.